Each of the 20 T cell receptor beta chains below was sequenced from the same sample in a study of shared clonotypes between healthy human individuals. Only in-frame clones appear in the TCRdb table, and some are missing; sequencing was by immunoSEQ multiplex PCR. In the table there are around 990,000 clones, approximately 75% of which are singletons. The material sequenced was memory CD4+ T cells from PBMCs. Subset defined: CD45RA-negative fraction. These receptors all stem from a man younger than 30 in good health. Some clones in this sample may be carry-over from other donors' samples.

The genes are TRBV15 and TRBJ1-3; no definite D call. Between the trimmed V and J ends, which lost 4 bases and 3 bases, there was a span of 7 bases. Germline loops: CDR1 LNHNV, CDR2 YYDKDF (reference sequence). The CDR3 extends over 13 amino acids. The CDR3 DNA reads TGTGCCACCAGCACCGGAGGTGGAAACACCATATATTTT. Encoded protein: CATSTGGGNTIYF.

This chain joins TRBV2 and TRBJ2-5; 11 bases agree with TRBD2. Germline V gives CDR1 SNHLY, CDR2 FYNNEI. The ends lost 7 bases at V and 3 bases at J; junction bases unmatched: 7. The CDR3 has 15 residues. CDR3 sequence: CASTYGTSGKETQYF. CDR3 in DNA: TGTGCCAGCACCTACGGGACTAGCGGAAAAGAGACCCAGTACTTC.

The V and J genes are TRBV5-8 and TRBJ2-1; TRBD1 matches 8 bases. Germline trimming cut 3 bases from V and 3 bases from J; bases unmatched to any gene: 5. Germline V gene lookup returns CDR1 SGHTS and CDR2 YDEGEE. CDR3 length equals 15 residues. The CDR3 reads CASSYGQGLYNEQFF. In nucleotides, the CDR3 is TGTGCCAGCAGCTACGGACAGGGTCTCTACAATGAGCAGTTCTTC. Based on the CDR3 plus reference TRBV5-8 and TRBJ2-1, the full variable domain is EAGVTQSPTHLIKTRGQQATLRCSPISGHTSVYWYQQALGLGLQFLLWYDEGEERNRGNFPPRFSGRQFPNYSSELNVNALELEDSALYLCASSYGQGLYNEQFFGPGTRLTVL.

In its sample, this clone was seen once. V usage is TRBV5-1 and J usage is TRBJ1-2; 9 positions agree with TRBD1. Germline V gene data show CDR1 as SGHRS and CDR2 as YFSETQ. V was pared by 5 bases and J by 5 bases, with 7 bases of the junction left unmatched. CDR3 size: 14 residues. As DNA, the CDR3 is TGCGCCAGCAGGGACACAGGGGGCGCGTATGGCTACACCTTC. It yields the protein CASRDTGGAYGYTF.

Of note for this clone: Given a far larger clone just one base away, this is likely a sequencing read error. The same CDR3 can be traced to other DNA sequences in this sample. V gene TRBV1 combines with J gene TRBJ2-2; no check of the table's D call, TRBD1, against the DNA was made. TRBV1 is deemed a pseudogene. This CDR3 contains 21 residues. The CDR3 is CTSSQSSAGTGGKTNTGELFF. CDR3 sequence (DNA): TGCACCAGCAGCCAATCTTCCGCCGGGACAGGGGGGAAAACGAACACCGGGGAGCTATTTTTT.

V and J are TRBV4-1 and TRBJ1-2, with TRBD1 matching over 8 bases. The J segment lost 9 bases and the V segment lost 2 bases, leaving 14 bases of the junction unmatched. This CDR3 region has 16 residues. CDR1 and CDR2 (germline): MGHRA, YSYEKL. The CDR3 reads CASSQSQGTGGDRYTF. The DNA of the CDR3 is TGCGCCAGCAGCCAAAGCCAAGGGACAGGAGGGGACCGCTACACCTTC.

V usage is TRBV19 and J usage is TRBJ2-7, with 11 bases lining up with TRBD1. Germline loops: CDR1 LNHDA, CDR2 SQIVND (reference sequence). The V and J ends lost 6 bases and 3 bases, in that order; junction bases with no gene match: 7. The CDR3 sequence is 15 residues long. The chain's CDR3 is CASSRRTGGDYEQYF. Written as DNA, the CDR3 is TGTGCCAGTAGCCGACGGACAGGGGGCGACTACGAGCAGTACTTC.

The chain joins TRBV5-4 to TRBJ2-1; TRBD2 agrees at 13 bases. The V gene end was trimmed by 4 bases and the J gene end by 5 bases; junction bases not matched to a gene: 0. Germline assignment: CDR1 SGHNT and CDR2 YYREEE (reference sequence). The CDR3 runs 14 residues. The CDR3 region has the DNA TGTGCCAGCAGCGGGACTAGCGGGAACAATGAGCAGTTCTTC. Protein sequence: CASSGTSGNNEQFF.

The gene calls are TRBV2 and TRBJ2-3; weak D call: TRBD2 (6 bases). CDR1 is SNHLY, CDR2 FYNNEI, per germline. The CDR3 extends over 14 amino acids. The germline V and J ends were trimmed by 7 bases and 0 bases, with 11 bases remaining between them. The CDR3 sequence is CASTYSGSTDTQYF. CDR3 coding DNA: TGTGCCAGCACTTATAGCGGAAGCACAGATACGCAGTATTTT.

The V call is TRBV4-1, the J call TRBJ2-1, with 11 bases identical to TRBD2. The length of the CDR3 is 20 residues. CDR1 and CDR2 from the germline V gene are MGHRA and YSYEKL. V was pared by 1 base and J by 4 bases, with 15 bases of the junction left unmatched. This CDR3 reads CASSQAASGRTKRNYNEQFF. CDR3 coding DNA: TGCGCCAGCAGCCAAGCGGCTAGCGGGAGGACTAAGAGGAATTACAATGAGCAGTTCTTC.

The chain links TRBV4-2 to TRBJ2-7, with a weak D call TRBD2 (6 bases). The V end lost 1 base, the J end lost 3 bases, and 16 bases lay between the germline ends. This CDR3 spans 16 amino acids. The germline CDR1 and CDR2 sequences are LGHNA and YNFKEQ. CDR3 in amino acids: CASSQGGAGNHYEQYF. In DNA, the CDR3 is TGTGCCAGCAGCCAAGGTGGTGCGGGGAATCACTACGAGCAGTACTTC.

In this sample, this clone turned up once. This chain uses TRBV5-1 with TRBJ2-2, with 9 bases lining up with TRBD2. The CDR3 loop spans 16 amino acids. The V gene's germline CDR1 is SGHRS and CDR2 YFSETQ. Losses at the gene ends were 6 bases for V and 6 bases for J; bases not matched to a gene: 12. The CDR3 nucleotides are TGCGCCAGCACCCCCGAGCTAGCGGGATCCGCCGGGGAGCTGTTTTTT. It specifies CASTPELAGSAGELFF.

The chain has TRBV7-2 and TRBJ2-7; 10 nucleotides agree with TRBD2. Germline lookup yields CDR1 SGHTA and CDR2 FQGNSA. V shed 7 bases, J shed 2 bases, and the junction held 8 bases outside the gene matches. The CDR3 totals 15 residues. The CDR3 sequence is CASTQRLAGAYEQYF. As DNA, the CDR3 is TGTGCCAGCACCCAAAGGCTAGCGGGAGCCTACGAGCAGTACTTC. Complete variable domain (other parts from reference TRBV7-2 and TRBJ2-7): GAGVSQSPSNKVTEKGKDVELRCDPISGHTALYWYRQSLGQGLEFLIYFQGNSAPDKSGLPSDRFSAERTGGSVSTLTIQRTQQEDSAVYLCASTQRLAGAYEQYFGPGTRLTVT.

This chain joins TRBV30 and TRBJ1-3; D is uncertain. Trimming stripped 1 base from V and 3 bases from J, with 13 bases between. Germline V gene lookup returns CDR1 GTSNPN and CDR2 SVGIG (reference sequence). This CDR3 is built from 15 residues. CDR3 residues: CAWSDDMRNGNTIYF. CDR3 DNA sequence: TGTGCCTGGAGTGATGACATGCGGAATGGAAACACCATATATTTT.

The CDR3 spells CATSPLGQTSNYGYTF. Here the CDR3 DNA reads TGTGCCACCAGCCCCCTCGGACAGACCTCTAACTATGGCTACACCTTC. The chain recombines TRBV15 with TRBJ1-2; possible D gene TRBD1, 6 bases. The CDR3 extends over 16 amino acids. Between the trimmed V and J ends, which lost 5 bases and 0 bases, there was a span of 16 bases. The germline V gene has CDR1 LNHNV and CDR2 YYDKDF (reference sequence).

The chain employs TRBV10-3 and TRBJ1-1, with D possibly matching TRBD1 (6 bases). CDR1 and CDR2 from the germline V gene are ENHRY and SYGVKD. V shed 6 bases and J shed 5 bases, with 13 bases lying between them. CDR3 length equals 13 residues. The CDR3 DNA reads as TGTGCCATCAGGGCGGACAGTCGGACTGAAGCTTTCTTT. It yields the protein CAIRADSRTEAFF.

The gene calls are TRBV5-1 and TRBJ2-7, with 9 bases matching TRBD2. From germline, CDR1 is SGHRS and CDR2 YFSETQ. The length of the CDR3 is 15 residues. The trim removed 5 bases at V and 6 bases at J, leaving 12 bases unmatched. CDR3 region: CASSPSGEPTLEQYF. The CDR3 region has the DNA TGCGCCAGCAGTCCTAGCGGGGAACCCACCCTCGAGCAGTACTTC.

The chain uses TRBV25-1 and TRBJ2-1; 9 nucleotides agree with TRBD2. The length of the CDR3 is 17 residues. Germline V gives CDR1 MGHDK, CDR2 SYGVNS. V shed 2 bases, J shed 5 bases, and the junction held 10 bases outside the gene matches. Here the CDR3 reads CASSETRRTSAHNEQFF. DNA of the CDR3: TGTGCCAGCAGTGAAACCCGCCGGACTAGCGCACACAATGAGCAGTTCTTC.

Worth noting for this clone: This specimen includes other DNA sequences encoding the same CDR3. The V and J genes are TRBV7-9 and TRBJ2-5, with 7 bases fitting TRBD1. With V trimmed by 2 bases and J by 2 bases, 2 bases remained unmatched. CDR1 is SEHNR and CDR2 is FQNEAQ in the germline V gene (reference sequence). The CDR3 contains 14 residues. The CDR3 nucleotides read TGTGCCAGCAGCTTACAACAGGGGCAAGAGACCCAGTACTTC. Translating gives CASSLQQGQETQYF.

The chain links TRBV28 to TRBJ2-7; possibly TRBD2 for D (7 bases). The CDR3 totals 18 residues. Per the germline V gene, CDR1 is MDHEN and CDR2 is SYDVKM. V was cut by 4 bases and J by 3 bases, with 25 bases left in between. The CDR3 spells CASSSPGAGEGNLYEQYF. The CDR3 nucleotides are TGTGCCAGCAGTTCCCCCGGGGCAGGGGAGGGTAATCTCTACGAGCAGTACTTC.